Listed below are T cell receptor beta chains from one sample, sequenced in a study of T cell responses to AZD1222 COVID-19 vaccine. Assay: immunoSEQ multiplex PCR; the TCRdb copy retains only in-frame clones and omits some. The data show about 150,000 clones, about 89% seen once. The sample here was peripheral blood, taken 28 days after the second AZD1222 dose. These receptors all stem from an adult who received the AZD1222 COVID-19 vaccine. The CDR3 runs from the conserved cysteine through the conserved F or W. A D gene is named only where the DNA matches it firmly. Expanded clones are given a class, and other clones once, few, many or no size at all.

abundance: once; d_gene: NA; v_gene: TRBV7-2; j_gene: TRBJ2-5; CDR3aa: CASSPYAGIGETQYF; CDR3nt: TGTGCCAGCAGTCCATACGCGGGGATTGGAGAGACCCAGTACTTC
abundance: once; d_gene: NA; v_gene: TRBV19; j_gene: TRBJ2-6; CDR3aa: CASSILTGRSSGANVLTF; CDR3nt: TGTGCCAGTAGTATCCTTACAGGCCGGAGCTCTGGGGCCAACGTCCTGACTTTC
abundance: NA; d_gene: NA; v_gene: TRBV29-1; j_gene: TRBJ1-2; CDR3aa: CSVDTQTDNYGYTF; CDR3nt: TGCAGCGTTGACACCCAAACGGATAACTATGGCTACACCTTC
abundance: NA; d_gene: NA; v_gene: TRBV28; j_gene: TRBJ2-7; CDR3aa: CASSSPFSMGFGNWGDYEQYF; CDR3nt: TGTGCCAGCAGTTCCCCGTTTAGTATGGGTTTCGGGAATTGGGGGGACTACGAGCAGTACTTC
abundance: once; d_gene: NA; v_gene: TRBV4-2; j_gene: TRBJ1-2; CDR3aa: CASSQGTERGGYTF; CDR3nt: TGTGCCAGCAGCCAAGGGACCGAACGAGGGGGCTACACCTTC
abundance: NA; d_gene: TRBD2; v_gene: TRBV5-1; j_gene: TRBJ2-7; CDR3aa: CASSLEPGGNEQYF; CDR3nt: TGCGCCAGCAGCTTGGAACCGGGAGGAAACGAGCAGTACTTC
abundance: NA; d_gene: TRBD1; v_gene: TRBV7-2; j_gene: TRBJ2-5; CDR3aa: CASSLVEGQGRKTQYF; CDR3nt: TGTGCCAGCAGCTTAGTGGAAGGACAGGGTAGAAAGACCCAGTACTTC
abundance: NA; d_gene: NA; v_gene: TRBV9; j_gene: TRBJ2-1; CDR3aa: CASSVVGSSYNEQFF; CDR3nt: TGTGCCAGCAGCGTAGTCGGGAGCTCCTACAATGAGCAGTTCTTC
abundance: NA; d_gene: NA; v_gene: TRBV5-6; j_gene: TRBJ2-1; CDR3aa: CASSSAPWGTAAYNEQFF; CDR3nt: TGTGCCAGCAGCTCCGCCCCCTGGGGAACAGCGGCTTACAATGAGCAGTTCTTC
abundance: NA; d_gene: TRBD2; v_gene: TRBV10-3; j_gene: TRBJ2-3; CDR3aa: CAILAGGLKTDTQYF; CDR3nt: TGTGCCATCTTAGCGGGGGGCCTCAAAACAGATACGCAGTATTTT
abundance: NA; d_gene: TRBD2; v_gene: TRBV2; j_gene: TRBJ2-3; CDR3aa: CASSRLAGADTQYF; CDR3nt: TGTGCCAGCAGTCGACTAGCGGGAGCGGATACGCAGTATTTT
abundance: NA; d_gene: NA; v_gene: TRBV11-2; j_gene: TRBJ2-4; CDR3aa: CASKLGSSNIQYF; CDR3nt: TGTGCCAGCAAACTGGGGTCCTCCAACATTCAGTACTTC
abundance: NA; d_gene: TRBD2; v_gene: TRBV9; j_gene: TRBJ2-3; CDR3aa: CASSERLAGVADTQYF; CDR3nt: TGTGCCAGCAGCGAAAGACTAGCGGGGGTAGCAGATACGCAGTATTTT
abundance: once; d_gene: TRBD1; v_gene: TRBV27; j_gene: TRBJ2-7; CDR3aa: CASSLWGQDYEQYF; CDR3nt: TGTGCCAGCAGTTTATGGGGACAGGACTACGAGCAGTACTTC
abundance: NA; d_gene: NA; v_gene: TRBV5-6; j_gene: TRBJ2-7; CDR3aa: CASSLRTEVPEQYF; CDR3nt: TGTGCCAGCAGCTTGCGGACAGAGGTCCCCGAGCAGTACTTC
abundance: NA; d_gene: TRBD1; v_gene: TRBV10-3; j_gene: TRBJ2-7; CDR3aa: CATLRDRAEEQYF; CDR3nt: TGTGCCACCTTGCGGGACAGGGCTGAAGAGCAGTACTTC
abundance: NA; d_gene: TRBD1; v_gene: TRBV7-8; j_gene: TRBJ2-7; CDR3aa: CASSLARGRDRSYEQYF; CDR3nt: TGTGCCAGCAGCTTAGCGAGGGGCAGGGACAGGTCCTACGAGCAGTACTTC
abundance: once; d_gene: NA; v_gene: TRBV5-1; j_gene: TRBJ2-5; CDR3aa: CASSLAHSETQYF; CDR3nt: TGCGCCAGCAGCTTGGCCCATTCGGAGACCCAGTACTTC
abundance: NA; d_gene: NA; v_gene: TRBV12-3/TRBV12-4; j_gene: TRBJ1-1; CDR3aa: CASSRQVPGEAFF; CDR3nt: TGTGCCAGCAGCAGACAGGTCCCAGGTGAAGCTTTCTTT
abundance: NA; d_gene: NA; v_gene: TRBV11-2; j_gene: TRBJ2-1; CDR3aa: CASSQGGGWGTYNEQFF; CDR3nt: TGTGCCAGCAGCCAGGGCGGGGGCTGGGGTACGTACAATGAGCAGTTCTTC
abundance: NA; d_gene: NA; v_gene: TRBV29-1; j_gene: TRBJ2-5; CDR3aa: CSVSIGGAKTQYF; CDR3nt: TGCAGCGTTTCTATAGGGGGGGCGAAGACCCAGTACTTC
abundance: NA; d_gene: TRBD1; v_gene: TRBV6-2/TRBV6-3; j_gene: TRBJ2-6; CDR3aa: CASSYWDRGTSGANVLTF; CDR3nt: TGTGCCAGCAGTTACTGGGACAGGGGGACCTCTGGGGCCAACGTCCTGACTTTC
abundance: NA; d_gene: NA; v_gene: TRBV12-3/TRBV12-4; j_gene: TRBJ1-2; CDR3aa: CASSFSETYGYTF; CDR3nt: TGTGCCAGCAGTTTCTCAGAAACCTATGGCTACACCTTC
abundance: NA; d_gene: NA; v_gene: TRBV7-9; j_gene: TRBJ1-3; CDR3aa: CASSLGEGTIYF; CDR3nt: TGTGCCAGCAGCTTAGGGGAAGGCACCATATATTTT
abundance: NA; d_gene: TRBD2; v_gene: TRBV28; j_gene: TRBJ2-7; CDR3aa: CASSPGLGSYEQYF; CDR3nt: TGTGCCAGCAGTCCGGGACTAGGTTCCTACGAGCAGTACTTC
abundance: NA; d_gene: TRBD2; v_gene: TRBV7-3; j_gene: TRBJ2-3; CDR3aa: CASSLTGGGADTQYF; CDR3nt: TGTGCCAGCAGCTTAACTGGCGGGGGGGCAGATACGCAGTATTTT
abundance: NA; d_gene: NA; v_gene: TRBV5-8; j_gene: TRBJ1-2; CDR3aa: CASNAVDRTSWAGYTF; CDR3nt: TGTGCCAGCAATGCCGTGGACAGAACCTCCTGGGCTGGCTACACCTTC
abundance: NA; d_gene: NA; v_gene: TRBV5-1; j_gene: TRBJ1-1; CDR3aa: CASSRQENTEAFF; CDR3nt: TGCGCCAGCAGCCGACAGGAGAACACTGAAGCTTTCTTT
abundance: NA; d_gene: NA; v_gene: TRBV27; j_gene: TRBJ1-5; CDR3aa: CASSLVSNQPQHF; CDR3nt: TGTGCCAGCTCTCTGGTGAGCAATCAGCCCCAGCATTTT
abundance: NA; d_gene: NA; v_gene: TRBV5-1; j_gene: TRBJ2-1; CDR3aa: CASSPAGYNEQFF; CDR3nt: TGCGCCAGCAGCCCCGCAGGGTACAATGAGCAGTTCTTC
abundance: NA; d_gene: TRBD1; v_gene: TRBV6-2/TRBV6-3; j_gene: TRBJ1-5; CDR3aa: CASSLDRGNQPQHF; CDR3nt: TGTGCCAGCAGTCTGGACAGGGGAAATCAGCCCCAGCATTTT
abundance: NA; d_gene: TRBD1; v_gene: TRBV29-1; j_gene: TRBJ1-1; CDR3aa: CSVAEGAQGTEAFF; CDR3nt: TGCAGCGTCGCGGAGGGGGCTCAGGGCACTGAAGCTTTCTTT
abundance: NA; d_gene: TRBD1; v_gene: TRBV5-1; j_gene: TRBJ1-5; CDR3aa: CASSLTGGRAEQPQHF; CDR3nt: TGCGCCAGCAGCCTGACAGGGGGCCGGGCGGAACAGCCCCAGCATTTT
abundance: NA; d_gene: TRBD1; v_gene: TRBV28; j_gene: TRBJ2-7; CDR3aa: CASLGTGQPFGEQYF; CDR3nt: TGTGCCAGTCTGGGGACGGGACAGCCCTTCGGAGAGCAGTACTTC
abundance: NA; d_gene: NA; v_gene: TRBV6-6; j_gene: TRBJ1-2; CDR3aa: CASSYSWTDPIGYTF; CDR3nt: TGTGCCAGCAGTTACTCGTGGACAGACCCCATTGGCTACACCTTC
abundance: NA; d_gene: TRBD1; v_gene: TRBV19; j_gene: TRBJ1-3; CDR3aa: CASSIGGTVLSGNTIYF; CDR3nt: TGTGCCAGTAGTATAGGGGGGACAGTTCTCTCTGGAAACACCATATATTTT
abundance: NA; d_gene: NA; v_gene: TRBV7-9; j_gene: TRBJ1-1; CDR3aa: CASSPTGNTEAFF; CDR3nt: TGTGCCAGCAGCCCCACAGGGAACACTGAAGCTTTCTTT
abundance: NA; d_gene: NA; v_gene: TRBV6-6; j_gene: TRBJ2-1; CDR3aa: CASSYRDNNEQFF; CDR3nt: TGTGCCAGCAGTTACCGGGACAACAATGAGCAGTTCTTC
abundance: NA; d_gene: TRBD1; v_gene: TRBV2; j_gene: TRBJ1-4; CDR3aa: CATEKGAANEKLFF; CDR3nt: TGTGCCACTGAAAAGGGGGCGGCTAATGAAAAACTGTTTTTT
abundance: NA; d_gene: TRBD2; v_gene: TRBV7-2; j_gene: TRBJ2-3; CDR3aa: CASSLGPSGVADTQYF; CDR3nt: TGTGCCAGCAGCTTAGGTCCTAGCGGGGTAGCAGATACGCAGTATTTT
abundance: NA; d_gene: TRBD2; v_gene: TRBV9; j_gene: TRBJ2-5; CDR3aa: CASSVGSGGVVKTQYF; CDR3nt: TGTGCCAGCAGCGTTGGTAGCGGGGGTGTCGTGAAGACCCAGTACTTC
abundance: NA; d_gene: TRBD1; v_gene: TRBV7-2; j_gene: TRBJ1-2; CDR3aa: CASSYRQGNGYTF; CDR3nt: TGTGCCAGCAGCTACCGACAGGGGAATGGCTACACCTTC
abundance: few; d_gene: TRBD1; v_gene: TRBV7-9; j_gene: TRBJ2-5; CDR3aa: CASSSDRGLGETQYF; CDR3nt: TGTGCCAGCAGCTCCGACAGGGGCCTCGGGGAGACCCAGTACTTC
abundance: NA; d_gene: NA; v_gene: TRBV7-3; j_gene: TRBJ2-3; CDR3aa: CASSLNAAGTDTQYF; CDR3nt: TGTGCCAGCAGCTTAAATGCGGCGGGGACAGATACGCAGTATTTT
abundance: NA; d_gene: NA; v_gene: TRBV6-5; j_gene: TRBJ2-3; CDR3aa: CASSLAHTDTQYF; CDR3nt: TGTGCCAGCAGTTTAGCCCACACAGATACGCAGTATTTT
abundance: NA; d_gene: NA; v_gene: TRBV18; j_gene: TRBJ2-3; CDR3aa: CASSPGITPDTDTQYF; CDR3nt: TGTGCCAGCTCACCAGGAATAACGCCCGACACAGATACGCAGTATTTT
abundance: NA; d_gene: NA; v_gene: TRBV6-2/TRBV6-3; j_gene: TRBJ1-5; CDR3aa: CASSPGYATQPQHF; CDR3nt: TGTGCCAGCAGCCCGGGTTATGCTACTCAGCCCCAGCATTTT
abundance: NA; d_gene: NA; v_gene: TRBV19; j_gene: TRBJ1-1; CDR3aa: CASSIAGQNTEAFF; CDR3nt: TGTGCCAGTAGTATCGCGGGACAGAACACTGAAGCTTTCTTT
abundance: NA; d_gene: NA; v_gene: TRBV6-5; j_gene: TRBJ1-2; CDR3aa: CASRVHNNYGYTF; CDR3nt: TGTGCCAGCAGGGTACACAATAACTATGGCTACACCTTC
abundance: NA; d_gene: NA; v_gene: TRBV7-2; j_gene: TRBJ1-2; CDR3aa: CASSLGPGATYGYTF; CDR3nt: TGTGCCAGCAGCTTAGGTCCGGGGGCCACATATGGCTACACCTTC
abundance: NA; d_gene: NA; v_gene: TRBV5-1; j_gene: TRBJ1-4; CDR3aa: CASSLAGQSRYEKLFF; CDR3nt: TGCGCCAGCAGCTTGGCCGGACAGTCTAGGTATGAAAAACTGTTTTTT
abundance: NA; d_gene: NA; v_gene: TRBV15; j_gene: TRBJ1-1; CDR3aa: CATSGPDLGHTEAFF; CDR3nt: TGTGCCACCAGCGGGCCCGACCTGGGACACACTGAAGCTTTCTTT
abundance: NA; d_gene: TRBD1; v_gene: TRBV3-1/TRBV3-2; j_gene: TRBJ1-6; CDR3aa: CASSKGQGLHF; CDR3nt: TGTGCCAGCAGCAAGGGACAGGGGCTCCACTTT
abundance: once; d_gene: NA; v_gene: TRBV18; j_gene: TRBJ1-6; CDR3aa: CASSPGGGSPLHF; CDR3nt: TGTGCCAGCTCACCAGGGGGCGGCTCACCCCTCCACTTT
abundance: NA; d_gene: TRBD2; v_gene: TRBV7-9; j_gene: TRBJ2-2; CDR3aa: CASSPLAGEVGELFF; CDR3nt: TGTGCCAGCAGCCCCCTAGCGGGAGAGGTCGGGGAGCTGTTTTTT
abundance: NA; d_gene: TRBD1; v_gene: TRBV5-1; j_gene: TRBJ1-1; CDR3aa: CASSLVGQGDTEAFF; CDR3nt: TGCGCCAGCAGCTTGGTTGGACAGGGGGACACTGAAGCTTTCTTT
abundance: NA; d_gene: NA; v_gene: TRBV7-9; j_gene: TRBJ2-7; CDR3aa: CASSNARDAYEQYF; CDR3nt: TGTGCCAGCAGTAATGCCCGTGACGCCTACGAGCAGTACTTC
abundance: NA; d_gene: TRBD1; v_gene: TRBV6-5; j_gene: TRBJ1-6; CDR3aa: CASSYAGTENSPLHF; CDR3nt: TGTGCCAGCAGTTACGCCGGGACAGAAAATTCACCCCTCCACTTT
abundance: NA; d_gene: NA; v_gene: TRBV11-2; j_gene: TRBJ1-1; CDR3aa: CASSLAGNEAFF; CDR3nt: TGTGCCAGCAGCCTAGCCGGGAATGAAGCTTTCTTT
abundance: NA; d_gene: TRBD1; v_gene: TRBV7-9; j_gene: TRBJ2-5; CDR3aa: CASSPTRQGETQYF; CDR3nt: TGTGCCAGCAGCCCAACAAGACAGGGGGAGACCCAGTACTTC